What follows are 14 T cell receptor beta chains derived from one specimen sequenced in a study of CXCR3-negative and CXCR3-positive naive CD8 T cells. UMI labels and 5' RACE were used to prepare the TRB cDNA libraries. Reprocessing the 5' RACE reads, TCRdb reports a single entry for every CDR3 protein and omits DNA. The specimen's table records some 66,000 distinct CDR3 sequences. Source material: naive CXCR3- CD8+ T cells from blood. Stated subset: CD45RO-CCR7+CD27+CD95- naive CD8+ T cells lacking CXCR3 (TNR3-). These receptors were collected from a human donor in good health. Some clones in this sample may be carry-over from other donors' samples.

The chain uses TRBV12-3 or TRBV12-4 and TRBJ1-1. The CDR3 contains 13 residues. CDR3 in amino acids: CASSLSPGTEAFF.

The V and J genes are TRBV12-3 or TRBV12-4 and TRBJ2-7; TCRdb's D call, TRBD1, is unchecked because there is no DNA. CDR3 size: 16 residues. Here the CDR3 reads CASSLSAGAGVYEQYF.

The chain links TRBV29-1 to TRBJ2-7; TCRdb gives TRBD1 as the D gene, but with no DNA this cannot be confirmed. Germline loops: CDR1 SQVTM, CDR2 ANQGSEA. The length of the CDR3 is 13 residues. CDR3 sequence reads: CSVVVTGTYEQYF.

The chain is built from TRBV5-6 and TRBJ1-1. Per germline, CDR1 SGHDT and CDR2 YYEEEE. This CDR3 contains 11 residues. The CDR3: CASSLGYILAF.

Considering frequency, this clonotype is medium-sized. The chain couples TRBV7-2 to TRBJ2-7; the TRBD2 assignment by TCRdb is unverifiable without DNA. The CDR3 length is 15 residues. In germline, CDR1 is SGHTA, CDR2 FQGNSA. The CDR3 spells CASSPRTSGPYEQYF.

This rearrangement joins TRBV6-6 to TRBJ2-3; the D call from TCRdb, TRBD2, cannot be confirmed without DNA. The CDR3 extends over 15 amino acids. In germline, CDR1 is MNHNY, CDR2 SVGAGI (reference sequence). The CDR3 loop reads CASRPGGGAEDTQYF.

This chain's CDR3 is CATGSSAYNEQFF. J is TRBJ2-1 and V is TRBV24-1; the D call of TRBD2 rests on TCRdb alone, since no DNA is present to check it. CDR3 length equals 13 residues. Germline V lookup: CDR1 KGHDR, CDR2 SFDVKD.

The V and J genes are TRBV27 and TRBJ2-2. Germline values: CDR1 MNHEY, CDR2 SMNVEV (reference sequence). CDR3 length: 13 residues. Here the CDR3 reads CASSLVETGELFF.

The V and J genes are TRBV21-1 and TRBJ1-5; absent DNA, TCRdb's TRBD1 call cannot be checked. TRBV21-1 is a pseudogene. The CDR3 consists of 16 residues. This chain's CDR3 is CASSILPRDSNQPQHF.

The rearrangement joins TRBV7-9 to TRBJ2-5; TCRdb's D call, TRBD1, is unchecked because there is no DNA. Germline CDR1 and CDR2: SEHNR and FQNEAQ (reference sequence). CDR3 length: 13 amino acids. The CDR3: CASSPRTQETQYF.

The rearrangement joins TRBV6-5 to TRBJ1-5; the D call from TCRdb, TRBD1, cannot be confirmed without DNA. The CDR3 contains 16 residues. Germline V gene lookup returns CDR1 MNHEY and CDR2 SVGAGI. The CDR3 spells CASSTGTGGGYQPQHF.

The gene calls are TRBV7-9 and TRBJ1-5. The germline CDR1 and CDR2 sequences are SEHNR and FQNEAQ (reference sequence). The CDR3 has 17 residues. CDR3 region: CASGAGWRQESNQPQHF.

The CDR3 reads CAISGSSDVEQYF. The genes are TRBV10-3 and TRBJ2-7; TCRdb's D call of TRBD2 is untestable without DNA. CDR3 length: 13 amino acids. The germline V gene encodes CDR1 ENHRY and CDR2 SYGVKD.

The gene calls are TRBV7-3 and TRBJ2-5; TCRdb returns TRBD2, unconfirmable since there is no DNA. The CDR3 length is 17 residues. Germline V gene lookup returns CDR1 SGHTA and CDR2 FQGTGA. This chain's CDR3 is CASSPPLWRGAQETQYF.